The 13 T cell receptor beta chains below were found in one sample sequenced in a study of blood T cell repertoires in COVID-19. Using immunoSEQ multiplex PCR, the repertoire was profiled, and TCRdb retains in-frame clones only, with some absent. Among 290,000 or so clones listed, roughly 87% were seen once. The source material was peripheral blood. Receptors originate from a man younger than 35 with active or convalescent COVID-19.

The V call is TRBV7-3, the J call TRBJ2-2, with D perhaps TRBD2 (6 bases). This CDR3 has 15 residues. Germline values: CDR1 SGHTA, CDR2 FQGTGA. Trimming shortened V by 1 base and J by 3 bases, and 9 bases separated the two germline ends. The CDR3 sequence is CASSLMEGYTGELFF. The CDR3 coding sequence is TGTGCCAGCAGCTTAATGGAGGGATACACCGGGGAGCTGTTTTTT.

This clone came up once. The rearrangement uses TRBV2 and TRBJ2-2; D might be TRBD2 (7 bases). Looked up from germline, CDR1 is SNHLY and CDR2 is FYNNEI. V lost 1 base, J lost 4 bases, and 19 bases lay in between. The CDR3 consists of 18 residues. The CDR3 loop is CASSEVLAAGGGTGELFF. As DNA, the CDR3 is TGTGCCAGCAGTGAAGTGCTAGCGGCCGGAGGGGGCACCGGGGAGCTGTTTTTT.

The rearrangement uses TRBV5-6 and TRBJ2-7; 7 bases agree with TRBD1. CDR1 is SGHDT and CDR2 is YYEEEE in the germline V gene. The CDR3 runs to 13 residues. The J segment lost 6 bases and the V segment lost 4 bases, leaving 7 bases of the junction unmatched. In DNA form, the CDR3 reads TGTGCCAGCAGCCCAGCTAGGGGGCCCGAGCAGTACTTC. Its protein product is CASSPARGPEQYF.

This chain uses TRBV27 with TRBJ2-1; 13 bases map to TRBD2. Germline V gene lookup returns CDR1 MNHEY and CDR2 SMNVEV (reference sequence). V was clipped by 6 bases and J by 8 bases; unmatched bases: 10. This CDR3 comprises 16 residues. As DNA, the CDR3 is TGTGCCAGCAGCCGACTAGCGGGGGGCAGGAGCGATGAGCAGTTCTTC. It translates to CASSRLAGGRSDEQFF.

The chain employs TRBV19 and TRBJ1-2, with D possibly TRBD1 on 5 matching bases. V lost 3 bases to trimming and J lost 6 bases, with 26 bases between them. The CDR3 contains 18 residues. Germline-derived CDR1 and CDR2 are LNHDA and SQIVND (reference sequence). Here the CDR3 DNA reads TGTGCCAGTAGTATTGGACACCCCGTGCAGAGCCGAAGGAATGGCTACACCTTC. Its protein product is CASSIGHPVQSRRNGYTF.

A remark on this clone: One junction end disagrees with the germline gene, perhaps due to a read error. The chain combines TRBV2 with TRBJ2-5; a weak D match, TRBD1 (6 bases). Germline CDR1 reads SNHLY; CDR2 reads FYNNEI. The CDR3 sequence is 18 residues long. For the CDR3, the DNA is TGTGCCAGCAGTGATTTGGCGAGCCAGGGGACACTCCAAGAGGCCCAGTACTTC. Its protein product is CASSDLASQGTLQEAQYF.

The genes are TRBV19 and TRBJ1-4; tentatively, D is TRBD1 (5 bases). The CDR3 runs to 13 residues. In germline, CDR1 is LNHDA, CDR2 SQIVND (reference sequence). The V end was cut by 9 bases, the J end by 8 bases, with 16 bases between. The CDR3 sequence is CASAGGGIEKLFF. CDR3 bases: TGTGCCAGCGCTGGGGGGGGTATCGAAAAACTGTTTTTT.

The V gene is TRBV6-5, the J gene TRBJ2-1, with D possibly TRBD2 on 6 matching bases. Germline V gene sequence: CDR1 MNHEY, CDR2 SVGAGI. Trimming removed 4 bases at V and 15 bases at J, with 19 bases between. CDR3 size: 13 residues. CDR3 DNA sequence: TGTGCCAGCAGTTCCCTAGCGTCGGAAGGGTGGTTCTTC. This gives the protein CASSSLASEGWFF.

This clone was found once. The genes are TRBV11-3 and TRBJ1-2; 7 bases map to TRBD1. Germline V gene sequence: CDR1 SGHNT, CDR2 YENEEA. Germline trimming cut 4 bases from V and 1 base from J; bases unmatched to any gene: 3. The CDR3 covers 14 residues. The CDR3 spells CASSSRQGNYGYTF. Written as DNA, the CDR3 is TGTGCCAGCAGCTCCCGACAGGGTAACTATGGCTACACCTTC.

The chain links TRBV5-4 to TRBJ1-2, with 7 bases lining up with TRBD1. The germline CDR1 and CDR2 sequences are SGHNT and YYREEE (reference sequence). Trimming at V came to 3 bases and at J to 5 bases, leaving 4 bases not matched to a gene. The CDR3 loop spans 13 amino acids. CDR3 protein: CASSSQGIYGYTF. The CDR3 DNA is TGTGCCAGCAGCTCACAGGGGATTTATGGCTACACCTTC.

V usage is TRBV6-2 or TRBV6-3 and J usage is TRBJ2-3, with TRBD2 identical over 7 bases. The CDR3 is 14 residues long. V shed 6 bases, J shed 6 bases, and the junction held 9 bases outside the gene matches. The germline V gene encodes CDR1 MNHEY and CDR2 SVGEGT. The CDR3 DNA reads TGTGCCAGCAGCCACGGGAGGACTAGGGATACGCAGTATTTT. Residues: CASSHGRTRDTQYF.

This chain joins TRBV25-1 and TRBJ1-1; D unresolved. The germline CDR1 and CDR2 sequences are MGHDK and SYGVNS. Trimming left V 4 bases short and J 4 bases short, with 16 bases between. The CDR3 extends over 15 amino acids. The CDR3 nucleotides read TGTGCCAGCAGTGGGAGCGGTTACACTGGCACTGAAGCTTTCTTT. Residues: CASSGSGYTGTEAFF. Looking up the rest from reference TRBV25-1 and TRBJ1-1 gives the full variable domain: EADIYQTPRYLVIGTGKKITLECSQTMGHDKMYWYQQDPGMELHLIHYSYGVNSTEKGDLSSESTVSRIRTEHFPLTLESARPSHTSQYLCASSGSGYTGTEAFFGQGTRLTVV.

Turning to this clone: An end of the junction differs from the germline gene, which may be a read error. Other DNA sequences in the sample encode the same CDR3. V and J are TRBV7-3 and TRBJ2-1, with 11 bases fitting TRBD2. Germline values: CDR1 SGHTA, CDR2 FQGTGA. The length of the CDR3 is 15 residues. The CDR3 nucleotides are TGTGCCAGCAGTTTAAGACTAGCGGGGATCAATGAGCAGTTCTTC. Amino acids: CASSLRLAGINEQFF.